The 14 T cell receptor delta chains given below trace back to one sample, sequenced in a study of gamma-delta T cells after stem cell transplantation. TCRdb reran clone calling via CATT on the RT-PCR reads. The table includes about 4,600 delta-chain clones, roughly 2.1% detected once. Sequencing was performed on gamma-delta T cells. These TCRs come from a human donor. It is not recorded whose cells these are; they may come from a transplant donor.

This clone was picked up a small number of times. TCRdb's listed protein matches a much larger clone and diverges from this DNA's translation at residue 16, likely through a read error; the protein shown comes from the DNA. The V gene is TRDV2, the J gene TRDJ1, with 12 bases matching TRDD3. This CDR3 has 18 amino acids. CDR1 GEAIGNYY and CDR2 EKD come from the germline V gene. Written as DNA, the CDR3 is TGTGCCTGTGACACCTTAAACCTGGGGGATACGCAAACCGATAAACGCATCTTT. This sequence encodes CACDTLNLGDTQTDKRIF.

Worth noting for this clone: With a far larger clone one base away, a read error is the likely cause. Other nucleotide sequences in the sample specify the same CDR3. J is TRDJ3 and V is TRDV2; 8 nucleotides match TRDD3. With 1 base clipped from V and 0 bases from J, the junction kept 7 bases outside the gene matches. Germline V lookup: CDR1 GEAIGNYY, CDR2 EKD. The CDR3 extends over 19 amino acids. This chain's CDR3 is CACDTTGGYSSWDTRQMFF. The CDR3 coding sequence is TGTGCCTGTGACACAACTGGGGGCTATAGCTCCTGGGACACCCGACAGATGTTTTTC.

The table lists this clone with a few counts. The chain has TRDV2 and TRDJ1, with TRDD3 identical over 9 bases. This CDR3 has 17 residues. The trim removed 3 bases at V and 0 bases at J, leaving 10 bases unmatched. In germline, CDR1 is GEAIGNYY, CDR2 EKD. The chain's CDR3 is CACDPLGDGEYTDKLIF. The DNA for the CDR3 is TGTGCCTGTGACCCTCTGGGGGATGGCGAATACACCGATAAACTCATCTTT.

A remark on this clone: The mismatch at residue 15 between this DNA's translation and the TCRdb protein of a much larger clone likely reflects a read error; the protein shown is translated from the DNA. The chain uses TRDV2 and TRDJ1; TRDD3 might be the D (6 bases). Germline loops: CDR1 GEAIGNYY, CDR2 EKD. The CDR3 consists of 17 residues. This CDR3 reads CACDTVGGKTDTDKFIF. The CDR3 nucleotides are TGTGCCTGTGACACCGTTGGGGGGAAAACGGATACCGATAAATTCATCTTT.

This clone has only a few counts. Only one base separates this from a far larger clonotype, so it likely reflects a read error. The sample carries other DNA sequences with the same CDR3. V is TRDV2 and J is TRDJ1; 7 nucleotides line up with TRDD3. CDR1 and CDR2 (germline): GEAIGNYY, EKD. This CDR3 is 13 amino acids long. CDR3 bases: TGTGCCTGTGACACAGTACTGGGGAAAAAACTCATCTTC. It yields the protein CACDTVLGKKLIF.

Note on this clone: The mismatch at residue 6 between this DNA's translation and the TCRdb protein of a much larger clone likely reflects a read error; the protein shown is translated from the DNA. The CDR3 reads CACDSPLGDRGGIQGERYTDKLIF. The CDR3 region has the DNA TGTGCCTGTGACAGCCCCCTGGGGGATAGGGGGGGGATACAGGGCGAAAGGTACACCGATAAACTCATCTTT. The chain couples TRDV2 to TRDJ1; 10 positions match TRDD3. With V trimmed by 2 bases and J by 0 bases, 29 bases remained unmatched. Per the germline V gene, CDR1 is GEAIGNYY and CDR2 is EKD. The CDR3 contains 24 residues.

Notes on this clone: A single base is all that separates this from a far larger clone, so a read error is likely. Other nucleotide sequences from this sample produce the same CDR3. CDR3 coding DNA: TGTGCCTGCGACCGACTGGGGGAGTCCGATAAACTCATCTTT. Translating gives CACDRLGESDKLIF. The genes are TRDV2 and TRDJ1; 9 bases agree with TRDD3. Germline loops: CDR1 GEAIGNYY, CDR2 EKD. This CDR3 is built from 14 residues. V dropped 7 bases and J dropped 3; count of bases not matched to a gene: 8.

There are a few counts of this clone. It is likely a read error: a sequence one base away is far more abundant. In the same sample, other DNA sequences code for this CDR3. The chain is built from TRDV2 and TRDJ1, with TRDD3 identical over 12 bases. Germline V gene lookup returns CDR1 GEAIGNYY and CDR2 EKD. The CDR3 contains 18 residues. CDR3 sequence: CACDTLNLGDTQTDKLIF. Written as DNA, the CDR3 is TGTGCCTGCGACACCTTAAACCTGGGGGATACGCAAACCGATAAACTCATCTTT.

As regards this clone: This sequence is one base from a far larger clone and is likely a read error. The same CDR3 can be traced to other DNA sequences in this sample. This chain uses TRDV2 with TRDJ1; 10 nucleotides line up with TRDD3. This CDR3 is 18 amino acids long. CDR1 is GEAIGNYY, CDR2 EKD, per germline. V shed 3 bases and J 0 bases; nucleotides not matched to a gene: 12. The CDR3 spells CACDPVLGGYRYTDKLIF. CDR3 bases: TGTGCCTGTGACCCGGTTCTTGGGGGATACCGGTACACCGATAAACTCATCTTT.

The chain recombines TRDV2 with TRDJ1, with D possibly TRDD3 on 6 matching bases. The V end was cut by 3 bases, the J end by 0 bases, with 19 bases between. This CDR3 is built from 17 residues. Germline V CDR1 and CDR2: GEAIGNYY, EKD. This CDR3 reads CACDQIIIGGHTDKLIF. The DNA of the CDR3 is TGTGCCTGTGACCAGATCATAATCGGGGGACACACCGATAAACTCATCTTT.

Of note for this clone: A read error likely explains this, since a far larger clone differs by one base. Other DNA sequences in the same sample also yield this CDR3. The chain employs TRDV2 and TRDJ2, with 8 bases lining up with TRDD3. The CDR3 extends over 19 amino acids. V lost 8 bases and J lost 4; bases outside the gene matches: 23. Germline lookup yields CDR1 GEAIGNYY and CDR2 EKD. CDR3 amino acids: CAYDTVLWGTENRTAQLFF. The CDR3 DNA reads TGTGCCTACGACACCGTACTCTGGGGGACCGAAAACAGGACAGCACAACTCTTCTTT.

This clone occurred a few times. J is TRDJ1 and V is TRDV2; D remains ambiguous. CDR1 is GEAIGNYY and CDR2 is EKD in the germline V gene. V lost 0 bases to trimming and J lost 4 bases, with 14 bases between them. The CDR3 runs to 15 residues. CDR3 sequence reads: CACDTLAGRYDKLIF. The DNA for the CDR3 is TGTGCCTGTGACACCCTGGCTGGAAGATACGATAAACTCATCTTT.

By share, this clone counts as medium-sized. In the same sample, other DNA sequences code for this CDR3. The chain uses TRDV2 and TRDJ1; 13 bases agree with TRDD3. Trimming removed 7 bases from V and 5 bases from J; junction bases left unmatched: 9. Germline assignment: CDR1 GEAIGNYY and CDR2 EKD. The CDR3 loop spans 15 amino acids. CDR3: CACHTLGDTRDKLIF. CDR3 bases: TGTGCCTGCCATACACTGGGGGATACGCGGGATAAACTCATCTTT.

The chain has TRDV2 and TRDJ1; 7 bases agree with TRDD3. V lost 0 bases, J lost 0 bases, and 6 bases stayed unmatched. The CDR3 is made up of 16 amino acids. Germline values: CDR1 GEAIGNYY, CDR2 EKD. CDR3 DNA sequence: TGTGCCTGTGACACCGTACTCCTGGGGGACACCGATAAACTCATCTTT. Protein: CACDTVLLGDTDKLIF.